This T cell receptor beta chain was identified in a study of metastatic and nonmetastatic thyroid tumors. The wider study: For malignant and benign thyroid patients, tumor or nodule tissue and blood were the sources whose repertoires were compared. General study results and limits: In blood and tumor, TCR beta diversity was reportedly significantly higher in malignant thyroid tumors than in benign nodules.

Concerning this clone: What it binds is not known.

The ends were cut back, 7 bases at V and 5 bases at J, with 12 bases in the middle. Looked up from germline, CDR1 is MNHNS and CDR2 is SASEGT. The length of the CDR3 is 14 residues. Until they underwent thyroid surgery, no patient had received any treatment. Under the authors' procedure: In papillary thyroid cancer, a distant-metastasis classifier was built using CDR3 differences across clinicopathological groups. Using MiXCR, TCRdb re-called clones from the PCR reads. The V and J calls here are based on TCRdb, not the publication. Of tens of thousands of clones listed, 40% to 55% are singletons. Sequencing used tumor tissue. This chain connects TRBV6-1 to TRBJ1-6; weak D call: TRBD1 (5 bases). The sequence derives from a male donor with papillary thyroid cancer or a benign thyroid nodule (not recorded which). Some clones in this sample may be carry-over from other donors' samples. The CDR3 protein is CASTQDINNSPLHF. CDR3 nucleotide sequence: TGTGCCAGCACCCAGGACATAAATAATTCACCCCTCCACTTT.